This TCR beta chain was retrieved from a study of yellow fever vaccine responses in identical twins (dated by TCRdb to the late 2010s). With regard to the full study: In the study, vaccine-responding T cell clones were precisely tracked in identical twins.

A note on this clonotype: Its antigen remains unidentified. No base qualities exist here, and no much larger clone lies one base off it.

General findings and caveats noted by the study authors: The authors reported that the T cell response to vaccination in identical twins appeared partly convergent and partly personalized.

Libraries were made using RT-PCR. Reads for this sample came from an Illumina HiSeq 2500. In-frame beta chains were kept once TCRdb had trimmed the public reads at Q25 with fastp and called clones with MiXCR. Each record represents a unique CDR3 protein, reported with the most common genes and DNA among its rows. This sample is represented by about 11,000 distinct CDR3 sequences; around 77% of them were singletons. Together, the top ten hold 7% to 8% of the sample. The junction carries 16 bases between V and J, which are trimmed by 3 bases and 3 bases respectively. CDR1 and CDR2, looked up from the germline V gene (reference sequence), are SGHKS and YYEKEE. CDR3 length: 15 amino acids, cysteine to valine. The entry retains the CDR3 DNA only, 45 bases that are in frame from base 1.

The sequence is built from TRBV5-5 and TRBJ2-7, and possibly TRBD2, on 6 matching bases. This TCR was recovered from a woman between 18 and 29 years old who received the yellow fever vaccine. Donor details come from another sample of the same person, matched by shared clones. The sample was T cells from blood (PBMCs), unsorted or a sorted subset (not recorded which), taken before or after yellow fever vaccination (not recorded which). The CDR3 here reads CASSSPEAGYYEQYV. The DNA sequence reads TGTGCCAGCAGCTCACCTGAGGCGGGGTACTACGAGCAGTACGTC.